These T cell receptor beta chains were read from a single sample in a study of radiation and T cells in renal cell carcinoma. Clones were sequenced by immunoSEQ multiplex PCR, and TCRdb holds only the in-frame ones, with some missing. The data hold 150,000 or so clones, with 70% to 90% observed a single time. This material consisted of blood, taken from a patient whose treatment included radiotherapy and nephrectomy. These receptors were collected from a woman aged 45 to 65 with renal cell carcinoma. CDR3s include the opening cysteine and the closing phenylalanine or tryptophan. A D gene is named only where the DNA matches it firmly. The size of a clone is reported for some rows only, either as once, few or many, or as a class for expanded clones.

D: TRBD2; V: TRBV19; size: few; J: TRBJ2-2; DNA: TGTGCCAGTAGGCCAACTAGCGGGGGGATCGGGGAGCTGTTTTTT; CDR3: CASRPTSGGIGELFF
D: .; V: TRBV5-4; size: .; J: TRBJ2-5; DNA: TGTGCCAGCAGCCTGTGGACGGTACAAGAGACCCAGTACTTC; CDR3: CASSLWTVQETQYF
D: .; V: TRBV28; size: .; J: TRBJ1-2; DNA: .; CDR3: CASSLVGRGTTF
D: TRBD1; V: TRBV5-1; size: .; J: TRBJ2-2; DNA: TGCGCCAGCAGCTGGGGACAGGGGTACACCGGGGAGCTGTTTTTT; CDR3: CASSWGQGYTGELFF
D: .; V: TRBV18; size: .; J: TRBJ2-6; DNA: TGTGCCAGCTCACCACGACAGAGCAGCTCCTACGGGGCCAACGTCCTGACTTTC; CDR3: CASSPRQSSSYGANVLTF
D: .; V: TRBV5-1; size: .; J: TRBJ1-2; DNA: TGCGCCAGCAGCTGGGGGGGCCACCCAGAAACGGGGGGCTACACCTTC; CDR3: CASSWGGHPETGGYTF
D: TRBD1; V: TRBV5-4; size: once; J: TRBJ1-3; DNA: TGTGCCAGCAGGGGGACAGGTGGAAACACCATATATTTT; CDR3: CASRGTGGNTIYF
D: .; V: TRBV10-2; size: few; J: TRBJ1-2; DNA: TGCGCCGTATCGATGGGACCTAACTATGGCTACACCTTC; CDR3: CAVSMGPNYGYTF
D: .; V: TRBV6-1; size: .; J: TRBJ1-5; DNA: TGTGCCAGCAGTGAATTTGTTGGCACAGGGACCACATTTTGGCCCCAGCATTTT; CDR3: CASSEFVGTGTTFWPQHF
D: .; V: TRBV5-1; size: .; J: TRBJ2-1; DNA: TGCGCCAGCAGCCCGAGACAGGCCGACTACCAGAATGAGCAGTTCTTC; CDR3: CASSPRQADYQNEQFF
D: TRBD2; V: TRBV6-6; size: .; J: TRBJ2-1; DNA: TGTGCCAGCAGTCAGATTAGCGGGGGGACGTACAATGAGCAGTTCTTC; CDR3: CASSQISGGTYNEQFF
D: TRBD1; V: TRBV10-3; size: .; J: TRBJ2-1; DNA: TGTGCCATCAGCCGGAACCAGGGGGCAGAGGAGCAGTTCTTC; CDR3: CAISRNQGAEEQFF
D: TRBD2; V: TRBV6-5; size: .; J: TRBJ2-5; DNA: TGTGCCAGCAGTGGGGGACTAGCAAAGGAGACCCAGTACTTC; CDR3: CASSGGLAKETQYF
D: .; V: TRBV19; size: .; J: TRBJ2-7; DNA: TGTGCCAGTACCCCTAGGGAAGGGGGCTACGAGCAGTACTTC; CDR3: CASTPREGGYEQYF
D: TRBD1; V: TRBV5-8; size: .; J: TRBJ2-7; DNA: TGTGCCAGCAGCTTGGGGACAGGGGTCCATGAGCAGTACTTC; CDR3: CASSLGTGVHEQYF
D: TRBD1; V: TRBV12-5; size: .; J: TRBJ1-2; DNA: TGTGCTAGTGGGGTCACAGGGGGCCGGACTAACTATGGCTACACCTTC; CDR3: CASGVTGGRTNYGYTF
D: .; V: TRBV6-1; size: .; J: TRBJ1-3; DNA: TGTGCCAGCAGCGAGCACTCCTACCTGAACACCATATATTTT; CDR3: CASSEHSYLNTIYF
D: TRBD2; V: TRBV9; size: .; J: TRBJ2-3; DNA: TGTGCCAGCAGCCCCCGACTAGCGGAAACTCATACGCAGTATTTT; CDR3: CASSPRLAETHTQYF
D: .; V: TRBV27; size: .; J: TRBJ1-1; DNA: TGTGCCAGCAGTTTAAGGGTCTTAAACACTGAAGCTTTCTTT; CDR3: CASSLRVLNTEAFF
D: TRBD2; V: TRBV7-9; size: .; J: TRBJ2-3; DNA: TGTGCCAGCAGCCCCAATCTTGAGCGGGGGGGTCGGGATACGCAGTATTTT; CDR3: CASSPNLERGGRDTQYF
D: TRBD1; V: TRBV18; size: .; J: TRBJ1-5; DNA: TGTGCCAGCTCACGCGGACAGGGGAGGATTGGTAGCAATCAGCCCCAGCATTTT; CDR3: CASSRGQGRIGSNQPQHF
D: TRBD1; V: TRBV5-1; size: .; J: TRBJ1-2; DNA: TGCGCCAGCAGCCCCTCGGGACAGGAATATGGCTACACCTTC; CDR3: CASSPSGQEYGYTF
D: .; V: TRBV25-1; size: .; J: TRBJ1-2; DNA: TGTGCCAGCAGTGAATTGGAGCAGAGTTATGGCTACACCTTC; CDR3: CASSELEQSYGYTF
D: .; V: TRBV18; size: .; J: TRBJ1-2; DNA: TGTGCCAGCTCACCAGGTCCTAACTATGGCTACACCTTC; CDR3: CASSPGPNYGYTF
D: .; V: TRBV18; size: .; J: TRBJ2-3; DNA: TGTGCCAGCTCACCAGCTGACCCCGGGGCGCAGTATTTT; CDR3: CASSPADPGAQYF
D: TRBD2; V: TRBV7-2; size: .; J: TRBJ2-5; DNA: TGTGCCAGCAGCCGCGGACTAGCGGGGGGGAGAGAGACCCAGTACTTC; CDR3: CASSRGLAGGRETQYF
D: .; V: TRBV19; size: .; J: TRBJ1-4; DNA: TGTGCCAGTAGTATAGGGGGAGGGAGCAGTGAAAAACTGTTTTTT; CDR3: CASSIGGGSSEKLFF
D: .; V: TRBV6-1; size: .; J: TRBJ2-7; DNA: TGTGCCACCTCATCAGGTAGGGCGTTTTACGAGCAGTACTTC; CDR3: CATSSGRAFYEQYF
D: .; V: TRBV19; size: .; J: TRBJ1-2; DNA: TGTGCCAGTAGTCGCCGGACAGCGAACTATGGCTACACCTTC; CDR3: CASSRRTANYGYTF
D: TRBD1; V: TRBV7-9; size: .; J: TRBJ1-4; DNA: TGTGCCAGCAGCCCTGGACAGGGGCCTAATGAAAAACTGTTTTTT; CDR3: CASSPGQGPNEKLFF
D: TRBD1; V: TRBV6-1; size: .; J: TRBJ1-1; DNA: TGTGCCAGCAGTACTCAGGGGGCAGGGAACACTGAAGCTTTCTTT; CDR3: CASSTQGAGNTEAFF
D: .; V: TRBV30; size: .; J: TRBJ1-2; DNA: TGTGCCTCCACATGGCAGCGATTAAACTATGGCTACACCTTC; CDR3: CASTWQRLNYGYTF
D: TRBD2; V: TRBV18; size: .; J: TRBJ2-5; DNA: TGTGCCAGCTCAATCGGGGGGGTCCAAGAGACCCAGTACTTC; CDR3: CASSIGGVQETQYF
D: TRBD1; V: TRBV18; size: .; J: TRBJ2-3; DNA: TGTGCCAGCTCACTAACGACGGTGAACAGGGGGGTAGATACGCAGTATTTT; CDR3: CASSLTTVNRGVDTQYF